This T cell receptor beta chain was profiled in a study of blood T cell repertoires in COVID-19. Here immunoSEQ multiplex PCR was the method, and the copy in TCRdb shows in-frame clones only, minus some. The sample shows fewer than 180,000 clones, 84% of them seen only once. Looked up from germline, CDR1 is MNHEY and CDR2 is SMNVEV (reference sequence). The V end was cut by 2 bases, the J end by 5 bases, with 21 bases between. This CDR3 is built from 17 residues. V is TRBV27 and J is TRBJ1-1; possibly TRBD1 for D (5 bases). The receptor's source is a man between 65 and 85 years old with acute or convalescent COVID-19. The sequencing input was peripheral blood. This chain's CDR3 is CASSLKPGVPVRTEAFF. In nucleotides, the CDR3 is TGTGCCAGCAGTTTAAAACCGGGGGTCCCTGTAAGAACTGAAGCTTTCTTT.